This T cell receptor (beta chain) was sequenced for a study of control samples from healthy donors and cancer patients (TCRdb year 2020). With regard to this clone: There is no known antigen for this receptor. One base away there is no much larger clone; base qualities are not given.

For CDR1 and CDR2, the germline V gene lists MDHEN and SYDVKM. The trim is 4 bases for V and 7 bases for J, with a gap of 7 bases between the germline ends. From cysteine to phenylalanine, the CDR3 is 12 amino acids long. Of the read, only the CDR3 DNA is kept; its 36 bases are in frame from base 1. Libraries came from the immunoSEQ multiplex PCR assay. TCRdb stores this immuneACCESS table with in-frame sequences only. Part of the clones is absent; in the studies checked, under half of the shortfall reflects unresolved V genes, and no reason is known for the rest. Recorded for this sample are around 140,000 clones; around nine tenths of them occurred a single time. The ten largest clones represent over 6.5% of the sample.

The rearrangement joined TRBV28 to TRBJ1-4, with the D gene too uncertain to name. Sequences were obtained from PBMCs. This receptor was identified in a man between 45 and 60 years old with head and neck cancer. The CDR3 corresponds to CASSSDGEKLFF. In nucleotide form, the sequence is TGTGCCAGCAGTTCGGACGGTGAAAAACTGTTTTTT.